These 14 T cell receptor beta chains were all obtained from the same sample, sequenced in a study of post-analysis software for immune sequencing data. Study-level results: Compared with controls, patients had more of five or six TRBV segments, including TRBV5-6, TRBV5-1 and TRBV20-1.

Prepared libraries of TCR beta cDNA carried unique molecular identifiers. A single record per CDR3 protein comes from TCRdb applying MiXCR to the PCR reads. This table has about 380,000 distinct CDR3 sequences, roughly 30% appearing once. The antigens these receptors bind are not known. Sequencing was performed on blood. All receptors come from a girl aged 5-17 years with multiple sclerosis.

V usage is TRBV7-3 and J usage is TRBJ2-7, with D unclear. Germline lookup yields CDR1 SGHTA and CDR2 FQGTGA. Trimming removed 2 bases from V and 0 bases from J, with 11 bases in between. This CDR3 has 15 amino acids. Written as DNA, the CDR3 is TGTGCCAGCAGCTTACGGGCGTTGAGCTCCTACGAGCAGTACTTC. This codes for CASSLRALSSYEQYF.

This clonotype was observed a handful of times. The rearrangement links TRBV7-9 to TRBJ1-4, with unresolved D. Germline lookup yields CDR1 SEHNR and CDR2 FQNEAQ (reference sequence). The CDR3 contains 14 residues. Trimming took 5 bases from V and 6 from J, leaving 13 bases between them. The CDR3 is CASSLGGVDEKLFF. The CDR3 coding sequence is TGTGCCAGCAGCCTCGGAGGAGTGGATGAAAAACTGTTTTTT.

Only a few counts were recorded for this clonotype. The rearrangement links TRBV5-6 to TRBJ2-5; TRBD1 is a possible D gene (5 bases). The V end was cut by 4 bases, the J end by 5 bases, with 15 bases between. The germline CDR1 and CDR2 sequences are SGHDT and YYEEEE. The CDR3 consists of 14 residues. The CDR3 sequence is CASSDVGLGETQYF. CDR3 coding DNA: TGTGCCAGCAGCGACGTGGGGCTTGGGGAGACCCAGTACTTC.

V and J are TRBV12-3 or TRBV12-4 and TRBJ1-6; 9 positions match TRBD1. The J segment lost 8 bases and the V segment lost 5 bases, leaving 10 bases of the junction unmatched. The CDR3 loop spans 16 amino acids. The DNA of the CDR3 is TGTGCCAGCAGTCCACGCCCACAGGGGGCTCATTCACCCCTCCACTTT. Its translation: CASSPRPQGAHSPLHF.

Details on this clonotype: Its ends do not fully match the called genes, so a read error is possible. The V call is TRBV12-3 or TRBV12-4, the J call TRBJ2-1; D is possibly TRBD1 (5 bases). CDR3 length: 12 residues. As DNA, the CDR3 is TGTGCCAGCAGTTTAGAGCGACGGACACCGTACTTC. As protein: CASSLERRTPYF.

Notes on this clonotype: At one end the junction does not follow the germline gene, possibly because of a read error. The chain is built from TRBV5-1 and TRBJ2-6; possibly TRBD1 for D (6 bases). The CDR3 is 17 residues long. Germline values: CDR1 SGHRS, CDR2 YFSETQ. The CDR3, as DNA: TGCGCCAACAGCTTCCTGACAGGCCCTAGAGGGGCCAACGTCCTGACTTTC. It specifies CANSFLTGPRGANVLTF.

This clonotype was counted only a few times. This could be a read error, since a much larger clone is one nucleotide away. The chain links TRBV6-6 to TRBJ2-7; tentative D call: TRBD2 (5 bases). This CDR3 comprises 13 residues. V lost 6 bases and J 6 bases, leaving 15 bases between the germline ends. The germline V gene encodes CDR1 MNHNY and CDR2 SVGAGI (reference sequence). CDR3 residues: CASRSLGGSEQYF. CDR3 sequence (DNA): TGTGCCAGCAGATCCCTTGGAGGAAGCGAGCAGTACTTC.

CDR3 amino acids: CSARGGYEQFF. In DNA form, the CDR3 reads TGCAGCGCTAGGGGAGGTTATGAGCAGTTCTTC. The rearrangement uses TRBV29-1 and TRBJ2-1, with D possibly matching TRBD2 (6 bases). Trimming pared 7 bases from V and 8 bases from J, leaving 12 bases between. Germline V gene sequence: CDR1 SQVTM, CDR2 ANQGSEA. The CDR3 runs to 11 residues.

This clonotype was seen only once. The rearrangement uses TRBV5-6 and TRBJ2-1; 9 positions agree with TRBD2. Per germline, CDR1 SGHDT and CDR2 YYEEEE. The trim removed 0 bases at V and 9 bases at J, leaving 19 bases unmatched. This CDR3 spans 19 amino acids. The CDR3 nucleotides are TGTGCCAGCAGCTTGGGAGGACGGTATAGCGGGGGACTCCTAGGTGAGCAGTTCTTC. This sequence encodes CASSLGGRYSGGLLGEQFF.

The table lists this clonotype with many counts. The chain uses TRBV6-5 and TRBJ1-2, with a weak D call TRBD1 (5 bases). Germline V gives CDR1 MNHEY, CDR2 SVGAGI. V was shortened by 4 bases and J by 3 bases, with 15 bases between the two germline ends. This CDR3 region has 15 residues. This CDR3 is CASSSRGEGDYGYTF. Here the CDR3 DNA reads TGTGCCAGCAGTTCTCGAGGGGAGGGCGACTATGGCTACACCTTC.

The chain couples TRBV18 to TRBJ1-2; 7 bases match TRBD1. The ends lost 4 bases at V and 3 bases at J; junction bases unmatched: 5. Germline V gene data show CDR1 as KGHSH and CDR2 as LQKENI. The CDR3 sequence is 14 residues long. CDR3 DNA: TGTGCCAGCTCACAGAGACAGGGCGACTATGGCTACACCTTC. Translation gives CASSQRQGDYGYTF. The entire variable domain, with the rest obtained from reference TRBV18 and TRBJ1-2, is as follows: NAGVMQNPRHLVRRRGQEARLRCSPMKGHSHVYWYRQLPEEGLKFMVYLQKENIIDESGMPKERFSAEFPKEGPSILRIQQVVRGDSAAYFCASSQRQGDYGYTFGSGTRLTVV.

This clonotype was counted only a few times. The rearrangement joins TRBV10-3 to TRBJ1-5, with D maybe TRBD1 (6 bases). V was shortened by 10 bases and J by 9 bases, with 22 bases between the two germline ends. The CDR3 runs 14 residues. The germline gives CDR1 ENHRY, CDR2 SYGVKD. The CDR3 reads CATWDTAPIMPQHF. The CDR3 DNA sequence: TGTGCCACCTGGGACACCGCCCCGATTATGCCCCAGCATTTT.

A remark on this clonotype: This may be a read error, as it is one base from a much larger clone. The chain couples TRBV7-8 to TRBJ2-7; 9 bases agree with TRBD2. The CDR3 is 15 amino acids. The junction had 11 bases not matched to a gene; V was cut back by 2 bases and J by 9 bases. CDR1 is SGHVS and CDR2 is FQNEAQ in the germline V gene. CDR3 in amino acids: CASSLYGGGARGQYF. In nucleotides, the CDR3 is TGTGCCAGCAGCTTATATGGCGGGGGGGCGCGGGGGCAGTACTTC.

The chain uses TRBV6-1 and TRBJ1-4; the match to TRBD1 covers 8 bases. V lost 6 bases to trimming and J lost 0 bases; unmatched junction nucleotides: 3. The CDR3 sequence is 15 residues long. Per the germline V gene, CDR1 is MNHNS and CDR2 is SASEGT. The CDR3 reads CASSVDRATNEKLFF. For the CDR3, the DNA is TGTGCCAGCAGCGTGGACAGGGCAACTAATGAAAAACTGTTTTTT.